What follows are 11 T cell receptor beta chains derived from one specimen sequenced in a study of blood T cell repertoires in COVID-19. Assay used: immunoSEQ multiplex PCR; TCRdb lists only in-frame clones, some missing. Of around 370,000 clones listed, 91% were seen once; the top ten hold roughly 3%. Sequenced material: peripheral blood. The receptors were sampled from a woman aged 18-29 years who had recovered from COVID-19.

V gene TRBV5-1 combines with J gene TRBJ2-5; 9 bases fit TRBD2. The germline V gene encodes CDR1 SGHRS and CDR2 YFSETQ. Unmatched junction bases numbered 4, after V lost 2 bases and J lost 2 bases. The CDR3 is 15 amino acids. The CDR3 DNA is TGCGCCAGCAGCTTTGGTAGCGGGAGACAAGAGACCCAGTACTTC. Its protein product is CASSFGSGRQETQYF.

The chain combines TRBV5-5 with TRBJ1-2, with a tentative D call TRBD1 (5 bases). The germline gives CDR1 SGHKS, CDR2 YYEKEE (reference sequence). Deletions cut 3 bases from V and 7 bases from J, with 22 bases between. CDR3 size: 16 residues. The CDR3 here is CASSWRSRSGGGGYTF. CDR3 nucleotides: TGTGCCAGCAGCTGGAGATCCAGGAGCGGCGGGGGTGGCTACACCTTC.

This clone has only a few counts. V and J are TRBV9 and TRBJ1-5, with 9 bases that match TRBD1. This CDR3 region has 14 residues. V was clipped by 4 bases and J by 6 bases; unmatched bases: 5. Germline CDR1 and CDR2: SGDLS and YYNGEE. CDR3 sequence: CASSSTGGLQPQHF. The DNA of the CDR3 is TGTGCCAGCAGCTCAACAGGGGGCCTTCAGCCCCAGCATTTT.

This sequence joins TRBV6-5 and TRBJ1-5; D gene uncertain. V was clipped by 6 bases and J by 4 bases, with 4 bases between them. There are 11 residues in the CDR3. CDR1 is MNHEY, CDR2 SVGAGI, per germline. CDR3 nucleotides: TGTGCCAGCAGAGAGAATCAGCCCCAGCATTTT. This sequence encodes CASRENQPQHF.

This chain uses TRBV11-2 with TRBJ2-7, with D tentatively TRBD2 (7 bases). The germline V gene has CDR1 SGHAT and CDR2 FQNNGV. This CDR3 spans 15 amino acids. V lost 1 base, J lost 2 bases, and 12 bases lay in between. The CDR3 DNA reads as TGTGCCAGCAGCTTAGCGGGGGGCCAACCCTACGAGCAGTACGTC. Amino acid sequence: CASSLAGGQPYEQYV.

J is TRBJ1-1 and V is TRBV9; D may be TRBD1 (6 bases). The CDR3 has 14 amino acids. Germline CDR1 and CDR2: SGDLS and YYNGEE. Trimming stripped 3 bases from V and 5 bases from J, with 14 bases between. The CDR3: CASSGQVGGTEAFF. The CDR3 DNA sequence: TGTGCCAGCAGCGGACAGGTCGGTGGAACTGAAGCTTTCTTT.

With respect to this clone: At one end the junction does not follow the germline gene, possibly because of a read error. The J gene is TRBJ2-2, the V gene TRBV5-1, with D hard to call. This CDR3 comprises 15 residues. Germline-derived CDR1 and CDR2 are SGHRS and YFSETQ. The CDR3 protein is CASRFLRQNTGELFF. CDR3 coding DNA: TGCGCCAGCCGCTTTTTGAGACAGAACACCGGGGAGCTGTTTTTT.

This clone was counted a few times. The chain links TRBV7-2 to TRBJ2-7; the match to TRBD1 covers 9 bases. The germline gives CDR1 SGHTA, CDR2 FQGNSA. V dropped 4 bases and J dropped 4; count of bases not matched to a gene: 2. The CDR3 spans 13 residues. The CDR3 loop is CASSSTGGYEQYV. CDR3 nucleotides: TGTGCCAGCAGCTCGACAGGGGGGTACGAGCAGTACGTC.

Only one count was recorded for this clone. The DNA for the CDR3 is TGTGCCAGCAGCGCCAGGGTGGGACAGGTTTTGTTTTTT. Residues: CASSARVGQVLFF. The chain has TRBV7-2 and TRBJ1-4; 8 positions match TRBD1. The CDR3 is made up of 13 amino acids. With V trimmed by 5 bases and J by 15 bases, 11 bases remained unmatched. Germline V gene data show CDR1 as SGHTA and CDR2 as FQGNSA. The variable domain in full, with the rest retrieved from reference TRBV7-2 and TRBJ1-4, is GAGVSQSPSNKVTEKGKDVELRCDPISGHTALYWYRQSLGQGLEFLIYFQGNSAPDKSGLPSDRFSAERTGGSVSTLTIQRTQQEDSAVYLCASSARVGQVLFFGSGTQLSVL.

The chain combines TRBV11-3 with TRBJ1-1; D not certain. CDR1 is SGHNT, CDR2 YENEEA, per germline. The CDR3 is 15 residues long. Trimming took 1 base from V and 3 from J, leaving 12 bases between them. CDR3 sequence reads: CASSLATQMDTEAFF. The CDR3 DNA reads as TGTGCCAGCAGCTTAGCAACCCAGATGGACACTGAAGCTTTCTTT. Full variable domain (rest looked up from reference TRBV11-3 and TRBJ1-1): EAGVVQSPRYKIIEKKQPVAFWCNPISGHNTLYWYLQNLGQGPELLIRYENEEAVDDSQLPKDRFSAERLKGVDSTLKIQPAELGDSAVYLCASSLATQMDTEAFFGQGTRLTVV.

The chain is built from TRBV19 and TRBJ1-5; 8 nucleotides agree with TRBD1. The CDR3 length is 13 residues. The J segment lost 3 bases and the V segment lost 10 bases, leaving 5 bases of the junction unmatched. Per the germline V gene, CDR1 is LNHDA and CDR2 is SQIVND (reference sequence). The CDR3 coding sequence is TGTGCCACCAACAGGGGGGACAATCAGCCCCAGCATTTT. The encoded protein is CATNRGDNQPQHF. Using reference TRBV19 and TRBJ1-5 for the parts outside the CDR3, the full variable domain is DGGITQSPKYLFRKEGQNVTLSCEQNLNHDAMYWYRQDPGQGLRLIYYSQIVNDFQKGDIAEGYSVSREKKESFPLTVTSAQKNPTAFYLCATNRGDNQPQHFGDGTRLSIL.